Listed below are T cell receptor beta chains from one sample, sequenced in a study of T-cell reconstitution after alpha-beta-depleted transplantation in children. TCRdb re-called the PCR reads with MiXCR, one entry per CDR3 protein. The sample includes 330,000 or so distinct CDR3 sequences, around 10% of them seen just once. The sample was PBMCs from the stem cell graft donor, taken from the stem cell graft. These receptor sequences come from a human donor who donated a stem cell graft to a child with acute lymphoblastic leukemia. CDR3s leave out the opening cysteine and the closing phenylalanine or tryptophan. The order of the fields is V gene, D gene, clone size, J gene, CDR3 protein. The D gene is left open where the match is weak. The size field is filled for only some rows; it gives once, few, many or a size class.

TRBV7-2,TRBD2,NA,TRBJ2-7,ASSLKTGTSGSYEQY
TRBV20-1,NA,few,TRBJ2-2,SAYSPGELF
TRBV7-8,TRBD2,few,TRBJ2-7,ASSLAGYGWGLDTYEQY
TRBV15,NA,NA,TRBJ2-5,ATSREPIGETQY
TRBV6-2/TRBV6-3,TRBD2,NA,TRBJ2-1,ASSYPDRGLAGGRNEQF
TRBV18,NA,few,TRBJ2-2,ASPRGNTGELF
TRBV10-3,NA,few,TRBJ1-5,AISDSGILGPQH
TRBV30,NA,few,TRBJ2-1,AWRPSNEQF
TRBV15,TRBD2,NA,TRBJ2-1,ATSRVGGGFDEQF
TRBV12-5,NA,NA,TRBJ2-7,ASGLLRTEQY
TRBV4-1,TRBD1,many,TRBJ2-7,ASSRDRSYEQY
TRBV7-2,TRBD2,many,TRBJ2-1,ASSFQDYSGRVAEQF
TRBV4-1,NA,NA,TRBJ2-1,ASSQAGHDRKNEQF
TRBV7-8,TRBD2,NA,TRBJ2-7,ASSLVPSGSSGDEQY
TRBV4-3,NA,NA,TRBJ2-5,ASSQGGARGQETRY
TRBV12-3/TRBV12-4,TRBD2,many,TRBJ2-1,ASSLGTSGSFGSYNEQF
TRBV5-6,NA,NA,TRBJ2-2,ASTLGLTGELF
TRBV20-1,TRBD2,NA,TRBJ2-5,SASLAGRGGAGRETQY
TRBV11-2,NA,few,TRBJ1-4,ASSFGRSPGGEKLF
TRBV9,TRBD2,NA,TRBJ2-1,ASSVGLAGGRWEQF
TRBV9,NA,many,TRBJ1-5,ASSVDGANQPQH
TRBV12-3/TRBV12-4,NA,NA,TRBJ2-7,ASSLSGGIYEQY
TRBV20-1,NA,few,TRBJ1-1,SAPKGPTEAF
TRBV27,TRBD1,NA,TRBJ2-3,ASSIPGQGPSGDTQY
TRBV4-1,TRBD1,NA,TRBJ2-1,ATGDRGYNEQF
TRBV20-1,NA,many,TRBJ1-1,SAREGFPMNTEAF